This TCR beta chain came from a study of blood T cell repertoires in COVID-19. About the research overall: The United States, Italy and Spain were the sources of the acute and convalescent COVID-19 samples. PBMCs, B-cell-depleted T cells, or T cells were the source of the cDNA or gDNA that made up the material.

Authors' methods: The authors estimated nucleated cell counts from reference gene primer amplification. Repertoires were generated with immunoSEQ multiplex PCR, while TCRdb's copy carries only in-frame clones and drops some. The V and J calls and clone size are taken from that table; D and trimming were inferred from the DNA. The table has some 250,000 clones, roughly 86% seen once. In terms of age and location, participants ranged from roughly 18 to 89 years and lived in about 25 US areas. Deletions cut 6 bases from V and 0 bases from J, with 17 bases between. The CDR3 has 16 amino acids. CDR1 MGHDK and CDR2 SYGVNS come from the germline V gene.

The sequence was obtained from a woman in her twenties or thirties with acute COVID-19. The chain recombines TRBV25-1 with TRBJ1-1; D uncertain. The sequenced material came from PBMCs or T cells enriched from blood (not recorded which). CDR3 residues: CASREGSLKMNTEAFF. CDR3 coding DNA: TGTGCCAGCAGGGAGGGCAGCTTGAAGATGAACACTGAAGCTTTCTTT.